These 2 T cell receptor beta chains were all obtained from the same sample, sequenced in a study of early T cells in non-severe SARS-CoV-2 infection. In TCRdb, the 5' RACE reads were re-called with MiXCR into one record per CDR3 protein. This table has roughly 34,000 distinct CDR3 sequences, 4% to 5% appearing once. Material: whole blood. The receptor set was obtained from an adult who was a healthcare worker with PCR-confirmed SARS-CoV-2 infection or an uninfected control (not recorded which).

This chain joins TRBV5-6 and TRBJ2-4, with D maybe TRBD1 (6 bases). The V gene's germline CDR1 is SGHDT and CDR2 YYEEEE. The CDR3 has 14 residues. Trimming removed 6 bases from V and 2 bases from J, with 12 bases in between. CDR3 sequence (DNA): TGTGCCAGCATCCCCAGGGGTTCCAAAAACATTCAGTACTTC. Amino acid sequence: CASIPRGSKNIQYF.

This clonotype appeared many times. This chain links TRBV6-5 with TRBJ2-5, with 13 bases lining up with TRBD2. The length of the CDR3 is 18 residues. Germline assignment: CDR1 MNHEY and CDR2 SVGAGI. The ends lost 2 bases at V and 1 base at J; junction bases unmatched: 7. The CDR3 loop is CASSYGLAGVWGQETQYF. The CDR3 region has the DNA TGTGCCAGCAGTTACGGACTAGCGGGAGTCTGGGGCCAAGAGACCCAGTACTTC.